This T cell receptor (beta chain) was observed in a study of a mutant IDH1 vaccine in newly diagnosed glioma. Study details: Patients had received radiotherapy, temozolomide, or both previously, most receiving both.

The time point was: baseline, week 1 (first vaccination visit). The treatment is: pre-vaccination baseline after standard-of-care therapy. The repertoire was sequenced with immunoSEQ multiplex PCR; TCRdb's copy has only in-frame clones and lacks some. The data contain tens of thousands of clones, around 88% of them singletons. The germline V gene encodes CDR1 MGHDK and CDR2 SYGVNS. The V end was cut by 3 bases, the J end by 5 bases, with 22 bases between. The CDR3 length is 17 residues. This specimen consisted of peripheral blood mononuclear cells (PBMCs), obtained from a glioma patient treated with radiotherapy, temozolomide or both. The rearrangement joins TRBV25-1 to TRBJ1-2; D perhaps matches TRBD1 (5 bases). The sequence was obtained from a woman under 30 with glioma. Some clones in this sample may be carry-over from other donors' samples. CDR3 residues: CASSDYPQPQGGYGYTF. The CDR3 DNA sequence: TGTGCCAGCAGTGATTACCCCCAACCGCAGGGAGGGTATGGCTACACCTTC.